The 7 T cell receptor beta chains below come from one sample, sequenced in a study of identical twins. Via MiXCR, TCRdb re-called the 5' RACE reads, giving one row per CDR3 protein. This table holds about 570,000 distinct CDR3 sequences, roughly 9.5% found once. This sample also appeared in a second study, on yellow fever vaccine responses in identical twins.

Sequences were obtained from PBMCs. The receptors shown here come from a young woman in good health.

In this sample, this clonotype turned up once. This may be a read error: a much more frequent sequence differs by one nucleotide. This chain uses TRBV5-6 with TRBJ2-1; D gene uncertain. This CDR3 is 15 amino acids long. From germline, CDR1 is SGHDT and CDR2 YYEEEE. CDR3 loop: CDSSLTVVFYNEQFF. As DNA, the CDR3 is TGTGACAGCAGCTTGACGGTAGTTTTCTACAATGAGCAGTTCTTC.

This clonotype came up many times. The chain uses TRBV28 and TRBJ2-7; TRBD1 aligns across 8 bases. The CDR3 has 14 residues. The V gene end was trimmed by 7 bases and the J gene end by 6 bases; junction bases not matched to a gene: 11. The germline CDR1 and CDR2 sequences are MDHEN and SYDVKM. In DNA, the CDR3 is TGTGCCAGCACCCCCGGACAGGGATTTGCCGAGCAGTACTTC. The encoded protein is CASTPGQGFAEQYF.

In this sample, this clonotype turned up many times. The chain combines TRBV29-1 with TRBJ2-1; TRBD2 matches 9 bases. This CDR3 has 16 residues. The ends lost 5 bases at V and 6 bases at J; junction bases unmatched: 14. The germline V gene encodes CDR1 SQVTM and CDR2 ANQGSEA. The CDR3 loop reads CSVLGSAGGMRNEQFF. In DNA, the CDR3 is TGCAGCGTTCTGGGGTCGGCGGGAGGGATGCGCAATGAGCAGTTCTTC.

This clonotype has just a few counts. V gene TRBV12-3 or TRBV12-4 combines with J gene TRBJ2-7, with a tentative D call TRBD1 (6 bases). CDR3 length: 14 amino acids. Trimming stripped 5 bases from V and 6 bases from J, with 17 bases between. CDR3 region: CASSITGLNSEQYF. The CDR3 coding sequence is TGTGCCAGCAGTATAACAGGGCTGAACAGCGAGCAGTACTTC.

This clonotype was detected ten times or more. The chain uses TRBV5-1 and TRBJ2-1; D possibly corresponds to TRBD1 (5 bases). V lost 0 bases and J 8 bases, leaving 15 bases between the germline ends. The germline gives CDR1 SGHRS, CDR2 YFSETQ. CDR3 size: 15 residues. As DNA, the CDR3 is TGCGCCAGCAGCTTGGTAGTTGCAGGGCTGGATGAGCAGTTCTTC. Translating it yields CASSLVVAGLDEQFF.

The CDR3, as DNA: TGCAGTGCTCCCGTTAGCGGGTGGGGCACAGATACGCAGTATTTT. Encoded protein: CSAPVSGWGTDTQYF. The V gene is TRBV20-1, the J gene TRBJ2-3, with 7 nucleotides matching TRBD2. The CDR3 totals 15 residues. The V gene end was trimmed by 5 bases and the J gene end by 1 base; junction bases not matched to a gene: 9. CDR1 is DFQATT and CDR2 is SNEGSKA in the germline V gene (reference sequence).

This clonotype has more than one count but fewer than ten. Written as DNA, the CDR3 is TGTGCCAGCAGCTTGAGGACAGGGGAGGCCGGGGAGCTGTTTTTT. Protein product: CASSLRTGEAGELFF. V is TRBV11-3 and J is TRBJ2-2; the match to TRBD1 covers 9 bases. J gave up 6 bases and V 3 bases, and 5 bases lay outside the gene matches. The CDR3 is 15 amino acids. Germline CDR1 SGHNT, CDR2 YENEEA. The full variable domain, with the rest looked up from reference TRBV11-3 and TRBJ2-2, is EAGVVQSPRYKIIEKKQPVAFWCNPISGHNTLYWYLQNLGQGPELLIRYENEEAVDDSQLPKDRFSAERLKGVDSTLKIQPAELGDSAVYLCASSLRTGEAGELFFGEGSRLTVL.